A single sample is the source of the 6 T cell receptor beta chains below, sequenced in a study of OX40 agonist ivuxolimab in advanced cancers. The repertoire was sequenced with immunoSEQ multiplex PCR; TCRdb's copy has only in-frame clones and lacks some. This table holds some 65,000 clones, about nine tenths found once. This material consisted of CD4+ or CD8+ T cells sorted from blood, taken in a trial of the OX40 agonist ivuxolimab. Receptors were obtained from an adult with an advanced solid tumor such as melanoma, head and neck, liver or kidney cancer.

In its sample, this clone was seen a few times. The chain recombines TRBV28 with TRBJ1-6, with TRBD1 matching over 11 bases. This CDR3 is 14 amino acids long. The germline gives CDR1 MDHEN, CDR2 SYDVKM. Losses at the gene ends were 6 bases for V and 10 bases for J; bases not matched to a gene: 5. For the CDR3, the DNA is TGTGCCAGCAGCAAAGGGACAGGGGGATCACCCCTCCACTTT. Its translation: CASSKGTGGSPLHF.

The chain links TRBV27 to TRBJ2-2; 10 bases line up with TRBD2. The germline V gene has CDR1 MNHEY and CDR2 SMNVEV (reference sequence). The V segment lost 3 bases and the J segment 4 bases; nucleotides outside the gene matches: 11. The length of the CDR3 is 18 residues. The CDR3 loop is CASSFAPAGGPRTGELFF. DNA for the CDR3: TGTGCCAGCAGTTTTGCCCCAGCGGGAGGGCCCCGCACCGGGGAGCTGTTTTTT.

The chain has TRBV27 and TRBJ2-2, with 7 bases aligning to TRBD2. V gave up 2 bases and J gave up 5 bases; unmatched junction bases: 11. The CDR3 is made up of 17 amino acids. The germline gives CDR1 MNHEY, CDR2 SMNVEV (reference sequence). Here the CDR3 reads CASSLQGTMGGTGELFF. In DNA, the CDR3 is TGTGCCAGCAGTTTACAGGGCACCATGGGAGGGACCGGGGAGCTGTTTTTT.

The chain carries TRBV30 and TRBJ2-7, with unresolved D. Trimming took 3 bases from V and 4 from J, leaving 10 bases between them. CDR1 and CDR2 from the germline V gene are GTSNPN and SVGIG (reference sequence). CDR3 length: 12 residues. The CDR3 reads CAWSVLAYEQYF. CDR3 in DNA: TGTGCCTGGAGCGTCCTGGCTTACGAGCAGTACTTC.

Concerning this clone itself: At one boundary the junction diverges from the germline segment, which might be a read error. CDR3 region: CASSDDRGTNYGYTF. CDR3 in DNA: TGTGCCAGCAGTGACGACCGGGGCACCAACTATGGCTACACCTTC. V is TRBV10-3 and J is TRBJ1-2; D may be TRBD1 (5 bases). In germline, CDR1 is ENHRY, CDR2 SYGVKD. The CDR3 runs 15 residues.

The V and J genes are TRBV27 and TRBJ1-6, with 9 bases aligning to TRBD1. CDR1 MNHEY and CDR2 SMNVEV come from the germline V gene (reference sequence). The CDR3 extends over 14 amino acids. After removal of 6 bases from V and 10 bases from J, the junction contained 7 bases not matched to a gene. CDR3 in amino acids: CASSDRGFVSPLHF. DNA for the CDR3: TGTGCCAGCAGCGACAGGGGGTTCGTCTCACCCCTCCACTTT.